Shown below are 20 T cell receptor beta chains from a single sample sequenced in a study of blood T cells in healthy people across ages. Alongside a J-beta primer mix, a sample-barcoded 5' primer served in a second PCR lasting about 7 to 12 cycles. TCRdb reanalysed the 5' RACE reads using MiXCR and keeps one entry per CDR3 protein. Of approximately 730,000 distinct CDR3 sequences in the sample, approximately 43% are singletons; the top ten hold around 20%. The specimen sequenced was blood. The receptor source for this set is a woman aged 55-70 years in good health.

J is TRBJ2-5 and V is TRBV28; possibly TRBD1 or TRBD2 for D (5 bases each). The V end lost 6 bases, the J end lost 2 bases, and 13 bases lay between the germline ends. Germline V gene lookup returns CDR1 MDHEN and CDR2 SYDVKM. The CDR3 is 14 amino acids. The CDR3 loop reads CASSPGPWQETQYF. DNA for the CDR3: TGTGCCAGCAGCCCGGGACCCTGGCAAGAGACCCAGTACTTC.

This CDR3 reads CASSFGAPGQGDSPLHF. The CDR3, as DNA: TGTGCCAGCAGTTTTGGGGCCCCGGGACAGGGAGATTCACCCCTCCACTTT. The chain couples TRBV12-3 or TRBV12-4 to TRBJ1-6; 9 bases are a match to TRBD1. The V and J ends lost 3 bases and 8 bases, in that order; junction bases with no gene match: 11. The CDR3 totals 17 residues.

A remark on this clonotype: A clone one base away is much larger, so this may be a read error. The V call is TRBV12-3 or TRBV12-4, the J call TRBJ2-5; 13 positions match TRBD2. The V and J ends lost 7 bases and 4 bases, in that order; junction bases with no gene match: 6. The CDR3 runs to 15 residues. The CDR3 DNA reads TGTGCCAGCACCCGGACTAGCGGGAGTGGAGAGACCCAGTACTTC. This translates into CASTRTSGSGETQYF.

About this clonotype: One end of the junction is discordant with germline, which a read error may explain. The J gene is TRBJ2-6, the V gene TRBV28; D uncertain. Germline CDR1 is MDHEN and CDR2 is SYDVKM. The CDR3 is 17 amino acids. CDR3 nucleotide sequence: TGTGCCAGCAGTAAATTGAACCTCCGCTCTGGAGCCAACGTCCTGACTTTC. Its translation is CASSKLNLRSGANVLTF.

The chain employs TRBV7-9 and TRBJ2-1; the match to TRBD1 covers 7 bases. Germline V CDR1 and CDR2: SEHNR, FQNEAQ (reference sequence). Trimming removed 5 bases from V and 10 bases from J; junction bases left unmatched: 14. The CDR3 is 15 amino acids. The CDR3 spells CASSDPGQVRYEQFF. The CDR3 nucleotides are TGTGCCAGCAGCGACCCTGGACAGGTTAGGTACGAGCAGTTCTTC.

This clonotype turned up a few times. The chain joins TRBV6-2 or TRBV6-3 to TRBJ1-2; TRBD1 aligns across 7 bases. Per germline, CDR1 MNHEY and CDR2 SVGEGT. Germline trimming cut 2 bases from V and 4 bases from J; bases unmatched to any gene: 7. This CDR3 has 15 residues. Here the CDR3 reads CASSYLTGRGYGYTF. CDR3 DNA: TGTGCCAGCAGTTACCTGACAGGGCGCGGCTATGGCTACACCTTC.

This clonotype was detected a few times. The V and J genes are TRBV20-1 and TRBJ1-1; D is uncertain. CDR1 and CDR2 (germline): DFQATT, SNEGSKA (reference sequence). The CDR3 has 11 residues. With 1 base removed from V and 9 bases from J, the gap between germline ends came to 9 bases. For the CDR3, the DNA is TGCAGTGCTAGAGTCCCGCAAAAAGCTTTCTTT. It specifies CSARVPQKAFF.

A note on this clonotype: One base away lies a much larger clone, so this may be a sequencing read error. CDR3 nucleotide sequence: TGTGCCAGCAGCGCCATCACCGGGACAGGGGATAAAGAGACCCAGTACTTC. It encodes CASSAITGTGDKETQYF. V is TRBV9 and J is TRBJ2-5; the match to TRBD1 covers 10 bases. Germline values: CDR1 SGDLS, CDR2 YYNGEE. The CDR3 has 17 residues. Trimming at V came to 3 bases and at J to 3 bases, leaving 11 bases not matched to a gene.

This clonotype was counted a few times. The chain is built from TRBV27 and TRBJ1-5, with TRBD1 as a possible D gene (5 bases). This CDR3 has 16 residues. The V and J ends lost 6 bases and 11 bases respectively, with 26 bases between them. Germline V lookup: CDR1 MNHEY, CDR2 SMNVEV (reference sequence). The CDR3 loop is CASSRLGTAAKGAQHF. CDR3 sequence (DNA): TGTGCCAGCAGCCGTCTGGGGACCGCAGCAAAAGGGGCCCAGCATTTT.

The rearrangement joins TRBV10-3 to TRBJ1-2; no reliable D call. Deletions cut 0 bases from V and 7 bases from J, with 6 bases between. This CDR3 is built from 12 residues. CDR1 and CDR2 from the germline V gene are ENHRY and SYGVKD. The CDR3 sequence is CAISESGPGYTF. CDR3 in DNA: TGTGCCATCAGTGAGTCTGGGCCTGGCTACACCTTC.

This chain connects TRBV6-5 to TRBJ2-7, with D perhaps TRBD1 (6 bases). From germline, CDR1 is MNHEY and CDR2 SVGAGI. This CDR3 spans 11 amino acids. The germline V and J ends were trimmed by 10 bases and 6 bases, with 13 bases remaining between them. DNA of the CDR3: TGTGCCACCTTAACAGGGTCCGAGCAGTACTTC. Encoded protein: CATLTGSEQYF.

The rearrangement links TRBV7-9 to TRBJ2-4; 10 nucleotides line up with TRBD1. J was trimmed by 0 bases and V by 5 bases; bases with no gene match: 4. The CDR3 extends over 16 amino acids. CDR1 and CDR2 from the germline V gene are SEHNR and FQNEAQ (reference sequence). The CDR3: CASSRGQGVAKNIQYF. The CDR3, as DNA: TGTGCCAGCAGCCGAGGACAGGGGGTAGCCAAAAACATTCAGTACTTC. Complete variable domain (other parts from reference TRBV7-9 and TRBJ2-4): DTGVSQNPRHKITKRGQNVTFRCDPISEHNRLYWYRQTLGQGPEFLTYFQNEAQLEKSRLLSDRFSAERPKGSFSTLEIQRTEQGDSAMYLCASSRGQGVAKNIQYFGAGTRLSVL.

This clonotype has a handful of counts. The CDR3 loop reads CSALKTGIEQYF. The CDR3 DNA sequence: TGCAGTGCTTTAAAAACAGGTATCGAGCAGTACTTC. The chain links TRBV20-1 to TRBJ2-5, with a tentative D call TRBD1 (5 bases). The J call is doubtful: the DNA matches TRBJ2-7 better. Per germline, CDR1 DFQATT and CDR2 SNEGSKA (reference sequence). The CDR3 length is 12 residues.

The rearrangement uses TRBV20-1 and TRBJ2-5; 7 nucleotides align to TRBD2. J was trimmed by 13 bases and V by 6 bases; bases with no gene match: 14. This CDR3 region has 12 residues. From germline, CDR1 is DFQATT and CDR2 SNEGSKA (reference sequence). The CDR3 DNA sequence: TGCAGTGCCAGGGAGAGCGGGGAGTTGCCGTACTTC. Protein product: CSARESGELPYF.

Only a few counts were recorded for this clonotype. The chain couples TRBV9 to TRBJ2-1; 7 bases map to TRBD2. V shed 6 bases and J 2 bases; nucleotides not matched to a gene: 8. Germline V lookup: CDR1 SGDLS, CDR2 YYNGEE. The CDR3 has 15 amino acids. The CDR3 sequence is CASTFEGLPYNEQFF. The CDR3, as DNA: TGTGCCAGCACCTTTGAGGGACTACCCTACAATGAGCAGTTCTTC.

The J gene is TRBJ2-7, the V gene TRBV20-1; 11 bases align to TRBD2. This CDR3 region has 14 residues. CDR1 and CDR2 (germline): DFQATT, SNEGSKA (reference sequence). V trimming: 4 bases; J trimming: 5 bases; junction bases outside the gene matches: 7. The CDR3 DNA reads TGCAGTGCTAACATAGCGGGGGGGCGAAACGAGCAGTACTTC. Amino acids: CSANIAGGRNEQYF.

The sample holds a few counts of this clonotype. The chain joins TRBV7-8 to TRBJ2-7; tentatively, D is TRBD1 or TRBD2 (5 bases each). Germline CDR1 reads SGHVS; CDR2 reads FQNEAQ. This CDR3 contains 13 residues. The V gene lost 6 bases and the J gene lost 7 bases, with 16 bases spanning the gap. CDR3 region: CASRATGGGEQYF. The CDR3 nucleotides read TGTGCCAGCAGGGCTACAGGTGGGGGAGAGCAGTACTTC.

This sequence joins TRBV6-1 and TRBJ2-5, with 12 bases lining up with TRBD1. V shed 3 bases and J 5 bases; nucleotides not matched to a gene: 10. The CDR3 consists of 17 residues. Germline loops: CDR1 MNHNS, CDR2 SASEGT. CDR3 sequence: CASSDRSGTGGRETQYF. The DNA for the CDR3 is TGTGCCAGCAGTGACCGATCCGGGACAGGGGGCCGGGAGACCCAGTACTTC.

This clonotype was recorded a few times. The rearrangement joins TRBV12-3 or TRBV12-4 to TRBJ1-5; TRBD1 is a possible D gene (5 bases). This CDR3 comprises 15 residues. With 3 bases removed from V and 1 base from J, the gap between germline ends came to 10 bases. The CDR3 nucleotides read TGTGCCAGCAGTTTTGGGGGGGGAAGCAATCAGCCCCAGCATTTT. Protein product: CASSFGGGSNQPQHF.

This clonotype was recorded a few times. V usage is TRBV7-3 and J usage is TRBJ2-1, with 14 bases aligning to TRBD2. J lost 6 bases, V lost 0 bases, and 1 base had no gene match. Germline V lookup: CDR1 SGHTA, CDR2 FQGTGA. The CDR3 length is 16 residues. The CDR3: CASSLTGLAGGNEQFF. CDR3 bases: TGTGCCAGCAGCTTAACCGGACTAGCGGGAGGCAATGAGCAGTTCTTC.